The 6 T cell receptor beta chains given below trace back to one sample, sequenced in a study of PD-1 blockade in mismatch repair-deficient tumors. The method was immunoSEQ multiplex PCR; TCRdb's version includes in-frame clones alone and lacks a portion of them. Of around 40,000 clones listed, roughly 84% were seen once; the top ten hold 3.9%. The sequencing here drew on peripheral blood, taken 75 to 85 weeks after starting pembrolizumab. The receptors come from an adult with mismatch repair-deficient cancer.

The genes are TRBV5-1 and TRBJ1-1; the match to TRBD1 covers 7 bases. The CDR3 is 14 amino acids. Germline V gene data show CDR1 as SGHRS and CDR2 as YFSETQ. Trimming removed 4 bases from V and 4 bases from J; junction bases left unmatched: 7. CDR3 loop: CASSPQGGGTEAFF. As DNA, the CDR3 is TGCGCCAGCAGCCCCCAGGGGGGCGGCACTGAAGCTTTCTTT. Supplemented by reference TRBV5-1 and TRBJ1-1, the full variable domain reads KAGVTQTPRYLIKTRGQQVTLSCSPISGHRSVSWYQQTPGQGLQFLFEYFSETQRNKGNFPGRFSGRQFSNSRSEMNVSTLELGDSALYLCASSPQGGGTEAFFGQGTRLTVV.

This CDR3 is CASSADPGVAFF. CDR3 sequence (DNA): TGTGCCAGCAGCGCGGACCCCGGTGTGGCTTTCTTT. The chain carries TRBV9 and TRBJ1-1; the D is unclear. This CDR3 has 12 amino acids. Germline CDR1 and CDR2: SGDLS and YYNGEE. Trimming pared 3 bases from V and 11 bases from J, leaving 14 bases between.

CDR3 sequence: CATSRVGSTGNLNEQFF. CDR3 DNA: TGTGCCACCAGCAGAGTTGGATCGACAGGAAATCTCAATGAGCAGTTCTTC. The chain links TRBV15 to TRBJ2-1; possibly TRBD1 for D (6 bases). Trimming stripped 1 base from V and 6 bases from J, with 19 bases between. Germline V lookup: CDR1 LNHNV, CDR2 YYDKDF (reference sequence). This CDR3 spans 17 amino acids.

The chain carries TRBV27 and TRBJ1-1; D possibly corresponds to TRBD1 (5 bases). Germline V CDR1 and CDR2: MNHEY, SMNVEV (reference sequence). The CDR3 runs to 13 residues. V was clipped by 6 bases and J by 3 bases, with 11 bases between them. In DNA, the CDR3 is TGTGCCAGCAGCGTCCGGGGGGACACTGAAGCTTTCTTT. Its translation is CASSVRGDTEAFF.

V and J are TRBV5-6 and TRBJ1-1, with D hard to call. V shed 2 bases and J shed 7 bases, with 12 bases lying between them. The CDR3 totals 13 residues. Germline values: CDR1 SGHDT, CDR2 YYEEEE. The CDR3 sequence is CASSFVGNGEAFF. The DNA for the CDR3 is TGTGCCAGCAGCTTTGTGGGAAATGGTGAAGCTTTCTTT.

V gene TRBV7-8 combines with J gene TRBJ2-7; a possible D gene is TRBD2 (6 bases). The germline V and J ends were trimmed by 6 bases and 5 bases, with 17 bases remaining between them. The CDR3 is 14 amino acids. Germline lookup yields CDR1 SGHVS and CDR2 FQNEAQ. CDR3 residues: CASSQNAGPHEQYF. The CDR3 DNA sequence: TGTGCCAGCAGTCAAAACGCGGGACCCCACGAGCAGTACTTC.